The clone carrying this T cell receptor beta chain was recorded at least ten times. What it recognizes is unknown. Used for diagnoses were clinical symptoms, serum thyroxine and TRAb, thyroid ultrasound and orbital computed tomography. Fresh 10 ml peripheral blood yielded PBMCs. This record comes from a study of T cells in Graves' hyperthyroidism and ophthalmopathy. Study-level background: Before any treatment, at initial diagnosis, peripheral blood was collected.

Regions amplified from RNA transcripts were the TCR beta CDR3 regions. HTBI primers were used for first-round RT-PCR of the TCR CDR3. Using its own MiXCR run on the multiplex PCR reads, TCRdb lists one record per CDR3 protein. The sample shows roughly 660,000 distinct CDR3 sequences, around 15% of them seen only once. Findings of the study overall: Ophthalmopathy prediction by the model preceded onset by a median about 6 months.

Sequenced sample: blood. This TCR derives from a middle-aged man with Graves' hyperthyroidism.

The CDR3 sequence: CAINDGQEGTEAFF. CDR3 DNA: TGTGCCATCAACGACGGACAGGAGGGCACTGAAGCTTTCTTT. The V gene is TRBV10-3, the J gene TRBJ1-1; TRBD1 agrees at 7 bases. The germline gives CDR1 ENHRY, CDR2 SYGVKD. The CDR3 extends over 14 amino acids. Unmatched junction bases numbered 9, after V lost 7 bases and J lost 4 bases.